This T cell receptor (beta chain) was identified during a study of T cell responses to AZD1222 COVID-19 vaccine. Using immunoSEQ multiplex PCR, the repertoire was profiled, and TCRdb retains in-frame clones only, with some absent. Seen here are fewer than 110,000 clones, under 95% observed once, and the top ten hold roughly a fifth. In germline, CDR1 is MDHEN, CDR2 SYDVKM. Trimming cost V 5 bases and J 2 bases, with 16 bases left between them. The CDR3 contains 16 residues. This chain joins TRBV28 and TRBJ2-1; D is perhaps TRBD1 (5 bases). The sequencing used peripheral blood, collected on day 0 of AZD1222 vaccination. The clonotype originates from an adult in good health. CDR3 DNA sequence: TGTGCCAGCAGTCCTACTCGACAGTGGCCCTACAATGAGCAGTTCTTC. Translation gives CASSPTRQWPYNEQFF.